These T cell receptor beta chains were read from a single sample in a study of cytomegalovirus exposure and HLA in healthy donors. The data were produced by immunoSEQ multiplex PCR, yet TCRdb's version contains in-frame clones alone and is incomplete. This sample has around 150,000 clones, with about 64% found just once. Sequenced material: PBMCs. These receptor sequences come from a man aged 55 to 69 in good health and CMV-seronegative. Both conserved end residues are part of each CDR3. The D gene is left open where the match is weak. Size tells how often a clone was seen (once, few, many) or the class of an expanded clone, and some rows leave it out.

j_call | clone_size | d_call | v_call | cdr3_nt | cdr3_aa
TRBJ2-7 | NA | TRBD1 | TRBV4-3 | TGCGCCAGCAGCCAAGTTCGGGACAGGGACGAGCAGTACTTC | CASSQVRDRDEQYF
TRBJ1-1 | few | NA | TRBV15 | TGTGCCACCAGCAGAGATAGTTGGAACACTGAAGCTTTCTTT | CATSRDSWNTEAFF
TRBJ2-3 | NA | TRBD2 | TRBV19 | TGTGCCAGTAGGCGGGCGGGAGGCGCAGATACGCAGTATTTT | CASRRAGGADTQYF
TRBJ1-5 | NA | NA | TRBV19 | TGTGCCAGTAGGGAGACAGCTTACAATCAGCCCCAGCATTTT | CASRETAYNQPQHF
TRBJ2-3 | NA | NA | TRBV25-1 | TGTGCCAGCAGTGGCGGACTGCCCCAGATTAGGTATTTT | CASSGGLPQIRYF
TRBJ2-1 | NA | TRBD2 | TRBV5-4 | TGTGCCAGCAGCTTGGGACTAGCCCTATTGGAGAATGAGCAGTTCTTC | CASSLGLALLENEQFF
TRBJ1-6 | NA | TRBD1 | TRBV5-4 | TGTGCCAGCAGCTTGTCAAAGGGACAGGGAAATTCACCCCTCCACTTT | CASSLSKGQGNSPLHF
TRBJ2-1 | once | TRBD2 | TRBV27 | TGTGCCAGCAGTTTGACTAGCGGAATCTACAATGAGCAGTTCTTC | CASSLTSGIYNEQFF
TRBJ2-5 | NA | TRBD2 | TRBV7-8 | TGTGCCAGCAGCTTAAGCGGGAGGAGAGAGACCCAGTACTTC | CASSLSGRRETQYF
TRBJ2-3 | NA | TRBD2 | TRBV30 | TGTGCCTGGACAGCGGGGGGGGGACTAGCGGGTACTAGCACAGATACGCAGTATTTT | CAWTAGGGLAGTSTDTQYF
TRBJ1-3 | NA | NA | TRBV28 | TGTGCCACCTTACTTTCGCTTGGAAACACCATATATTTT | CATLLSLGNTIYF
TRBJ2-7 | NA | NA | TRBV11-2 | TGTGCCAGCAGCTTAGGGGCAGGTTACTACGAGCAGTACTTC | CASSLGAGYYEQYF
TRBJ2-7 | NA | NA | TRBV27 | TGTGCCAGCAGTTTTAACAGGGATGTGGGCTACGAGCAGTACTTC | CASSFNRDVGYEQYF
TRBJ2-5 | NA | TRBD1 | TRBV7-9 | TGTGCCAGCAGCGGCATTACGACAGGGTTTCAAGAGACCCAGTACTTC | CASSGITTGFQETQYF
TRBJ2-5 | NA | TRBD2 | TRBV7-9 | TGTGCCAGCATCCGACTAGCGGGATTGGAGACCCAGTACTTC | CASIRLAGLETQYF
TRBJ2-7 | few | NA | TRBV2 | TGTGCCAGCAGTGCGTACGAGCAGTACTTC | CASSAYEQYF
TRBJ2-5 | NA | TRBD2 | TRBV5-4 | TGTGCCAGCAGCTGGGGGACTAGCGGGGAAGAGACCCAGTACTTC | CASSWGTSGEETQYF
TRBJ1-2 | NA | NA | TRBV29-1 | TGCAGCGCTAGGGGGGGGATTGATGGCTACACCTTC | CSARGGIDGYTF
TRBJ1-3 | once | NA | TRBV5-1 | TGCGCCAGCAGCTTGGCCGGGGGGCGAGGAGGAAACACCATATATTTT | CASSLAGGRGGNTIYF
TRBJ1-5 | few | NA | TRBV19 | TGTGCCAGTAGTATTAATCAGGAACAGCCCCAGCATTTT | CASSINQEQPQHF
TRBJ1-1 | NA | NA | TRBV2 | TGTGCCAGCAGTGCCCAAGATCGGGGTAGGGCTGAAGCTTTCTTT | CASSAQDRGRAEAFF
TRBJ2-7 | NA | NA | TRBV4-3 | TGCGCCAGCAGCCAAACGGACAGCCACCTCTACGAGCAGTACTTC | CASSQTDSHLYEQYF
TRBJ2-1 | few | NA | TRBV10-3 | TGTGCCATCAGCGACTCAGGGAAGATTCTGGGGAATGAGCAGTTCTTC | CAISDSGKILGNEQFF
TRBJ2-3 | NA | NA | TRBV7-8 | TGTGCCAGCAGCCTATACACAGATACGCAGTATTTT | CASSLYTDTQYF
TRBJ1-1 | NA | NA | TRBV4-2 | TGTGCCAGCAGCCAAAACCCACAAACGAGGGCAGGGAACACTGAAGCTTTCTTT | CASSQNPQTRAGNTEAFF
TRBJ2-1 | NA | TRBD2 | TRBV19 | TGTGCCAGTACGAGCCGGGCTGGGGGACTAGGAAGGCAACATGAGCAGTTCTTC | CASTSRAGGLGRQHEQFF
TRBJ2-5 | NA | TRBD2 | TRBV9 | TGTGCCAGCAGCCCCCATGGACTAGCGGGAGGTGAAGAGACCCAGTACTTC | CASSPHGLAGGEETQYF
TRBJ1-2 | once | NA | TRBV6-5 | TGTGCCAGCAGCCCCACAAACTATGGCTACACCTTC | CASSPTNYGYTF
TRBJ1-4 | NA | TRBD1 | TRBV4-1 | TGCGCCAGCAGCCAACAAGTACCCGGGACAGGGGGCGCTGATAATGAAAAACTGTTTTTT | CASSQQVPGTGGADNEKLFF
TRBJ1-2 | NA | NA | TRBV30 | TGTGCCTGGAGTGTAGCAGGGATTGGTAACTATGGCTACACCTTC | CAWSVAGIGNYGYTF
TRBJ2-6 | medium-sized | TRBD2 | TRBV7-3 | TGTGCCAGCAGCTTAGAGGGGACTAGCGGAGCCCCGTCTGGGGCCAACGTCCTGACTTTC | CASSLEGTSGAPSGANVLTF
TRBJ1-4 | NA | NA | TRBV9 | TGTGCCAGCAGCGTTGGTGGGGAGGATGAAAAACTGTTTTTT | CASSVGGEDEKLFF
TRBJ2-1 | few | NA | TRBV7-9 | TGTGCCAGCAGCCCAGCCGGTACAGGTTACAATGAGCAGTTCTTC | CASSPAGTGYNEQFF
TRBJ2-7 | few | TRBD2 | TRBV13 | TGTGCCAGCAGCCGCCGGACTAGCGGGGCCTACGAGCAGTACTTC | CASSRRTSGAYEQYF
TRBJ2-7 | NA | NA | TRBV6-5 | TGTGCCAGCAGTTACGGCGGGTCGGTATACGAGCAGTACTTC | CASSYGGSVYEQYF
TRBJ2-7 | NA | NA | TRBV5-1 | TGCGCCAGCAGCACAGCGGACGGCGTCTACGAGCAGTACTTC | CASSTADGVYEQYF
TRBJ1-1 | NA | NA | TRBV9 | TGTGCCAGCAGCGTAGGGTCAGGGCAGGCAGGCACTGAAGCTTTCTTT | CASSVGSGQAGTEAFF
TRBJ2-5 | few | NA | TRBV4-1 | TGCGCCAGCAGCCGAGACCCCGTGGGGAGTGTGCAGACCCAGTACTTC | CASSRDPVGSVQTQYF
TRBJ1-1 | NA | NA | TRBV28 | TGTGCCAGCAGTTTGCAGGGGTCGCTGAACACTGAAGCTTTCTTT | CASSLQGSLNTEAFF
TRBJ1-5 | NA | NA | TRBV19 | TGTGCCAGTGACCGACGGGACACAAGACAGCCCCAGCATTTT | CASDRRDTRQPQHF
TRBJ1-2 | NA | NA | TRBV29-1 | TGCAGCGTTGAAGATCTGGGTTCAGGGGATGGCTACACCTTC | CSVEDLGSGDGYTF
TRBJ2-5 | NA | TRBD1 | TRBV30 | TGTGCCTGGAGTGTCTGGGACAGCCAAGAGACCCAGTACTTC | CAWSVWDSQETQYF
TRBJ2-7 | NA | TRBD2 | TRBV5-6 | TGTGCCAGCAGCGCCCCTAGCGGATATTACTACGAGCAGTACTTC | CASSAPSGYYYEQYF
TRBJ2-7 | NA | TRBD1 | TRBV4-2 | TGTGCCAGCAGCCAAGATGAGGGGACAGGAGCCTACGAGCAGTACTTC | CASSQDEGTGAYEQYF
TRBJ2-3 | once | TRBD2 | TRBV18 | TGTGCCAGCTCCGCCGTTGGCGGGAGCGCAGATACGCAGTATTTT | CASSAVGGSADTQYF
TRBJ1-6 | NA | NA | TRBV27 | TGTGCCAGCAGTCGTGGAGGCAACTATAATTCACCCCTCCACTTT | CASSRGGNYNSPLHF
TRBJ2-3 | NA | TRBD2 | TRBV7-3 | TGTGCCAGCAGCCTAACTAGCGGGGCTAGCACAGATACGCAGTATTTT | CASSLTSGASTDTQYF
TRBJ1-1 | few | TRBD1 | TRBV6-1 | TGTGCCAGCAGTGAACCAAGACAGGGAAACATGAACACTGAAGCTTTCTTT | CASSEPRQGNMNTEAFF
TRBJ2-7 | NA | TRBD1 | TRBV2 | TGTGCCAGCAGTAAAGGACAGGGCTACGAGCAGTACTTC | CASSKGQGYEQYF
TRBJ1-1 | NA | NA | TRBV28 | TGTGCCAGCAGTTTAGGACTGGAAGAGGTCACTGAAGCTTTCTTT | CASSLGLEEVTEAFF
TRBJ1-1 | NA | NA | TRBV15 | TGTGCCACCAGCAGAGGGAGAGTCGAGACTGAAGCTTTCTTT | CATSRGRVETEAFF
TRBJ2-5 | NA | NA | TRBV5-4 | TGTGCCAGCAGCTCGAACAGGGTGCTCGAGACCCAGTACTTC | CASSSNRVLETQYF
TRBJ2-7 | few | TRBD1 | TRBV4-2 | TGTGCCAGCAGCCAAGGTTCGACAGGGTTATACGAGCAGTACTTC | CASSQGSTGLYEQYF
TRBJ2-1 | NA | NA | TRBV9 | TGTGCCAGCAGCCTCTCGGGAGCCAATGAGCAGTTCTTC | CASSLSGANEQFF
TRBJ2-7 | NA | TRBD2 | TRBV7-9 | TGTGCCAGCAGCACTAGTTGGGGAAGGGGAGGGGCCGGGTACGAGCAGTACTTC | CASSTSWGRGGAGYEQYF